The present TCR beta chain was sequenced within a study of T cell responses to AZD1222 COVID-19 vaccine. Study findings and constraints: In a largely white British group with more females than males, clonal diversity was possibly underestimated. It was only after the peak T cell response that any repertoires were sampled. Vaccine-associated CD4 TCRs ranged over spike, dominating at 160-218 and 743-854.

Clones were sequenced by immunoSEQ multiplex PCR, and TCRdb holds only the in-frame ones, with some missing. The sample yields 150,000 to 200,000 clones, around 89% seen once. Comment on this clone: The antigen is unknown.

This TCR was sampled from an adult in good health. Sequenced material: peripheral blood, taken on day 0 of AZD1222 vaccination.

CDR3 region: CASSRSPGSGNYNEQFF. CDR3 nucleotides: TGTGCCAGCAGTCGCTCGCCGGGGAGCGGGAACTACAATGAGCAGTTCTTC. J is TRBJ2-1 and V is TRBV6-6; 7 bases align to TRBD2. Germline V CDR1 and CDR2: MNHNY, SVGAGI (reference sequence). With 5 bases clipped from V and 3 bases from J, the junction kept 13 bases outside the gene matches. This CDR3 has 17 amino acids.